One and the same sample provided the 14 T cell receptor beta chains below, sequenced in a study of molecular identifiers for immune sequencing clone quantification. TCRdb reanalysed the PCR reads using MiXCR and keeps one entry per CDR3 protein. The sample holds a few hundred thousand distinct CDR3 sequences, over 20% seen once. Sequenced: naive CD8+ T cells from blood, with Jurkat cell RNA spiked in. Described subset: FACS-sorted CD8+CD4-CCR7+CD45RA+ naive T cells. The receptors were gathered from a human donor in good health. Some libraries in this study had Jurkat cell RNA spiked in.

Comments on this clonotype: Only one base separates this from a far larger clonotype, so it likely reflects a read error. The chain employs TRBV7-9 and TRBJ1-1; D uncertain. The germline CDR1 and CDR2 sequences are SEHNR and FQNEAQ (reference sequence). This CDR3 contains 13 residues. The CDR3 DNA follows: TGTGCCAGCAACTTAGGAGTGAACACTGAAGCTTTCTTT. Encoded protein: CASNLGVNTEAFF.

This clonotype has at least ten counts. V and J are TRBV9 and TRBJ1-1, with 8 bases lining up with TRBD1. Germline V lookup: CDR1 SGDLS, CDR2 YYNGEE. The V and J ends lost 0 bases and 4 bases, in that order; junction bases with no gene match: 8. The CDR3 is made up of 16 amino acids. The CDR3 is CASSVGKRTGITEAFF. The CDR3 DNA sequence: TGTGCCAGCAGCGTAGGAAAACGGACAGGGATCACTGAAGCTTTCTTT. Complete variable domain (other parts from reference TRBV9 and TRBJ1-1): DSGVTQTPKHLITATGQRVTLRCSPRSGDLSVYWYQQSLDQGLQFLIQYYNGEERAKGNILERFSAQQFPDLHSELNLSSLELGDSALYFCASSVGKRTGITEAFFGQGTRLTVV.

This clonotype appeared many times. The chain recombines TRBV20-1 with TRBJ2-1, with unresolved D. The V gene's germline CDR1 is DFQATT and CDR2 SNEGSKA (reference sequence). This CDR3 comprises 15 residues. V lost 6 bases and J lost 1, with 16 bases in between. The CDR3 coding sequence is TGCAGTGCCCCTGGCGGCGGAGTATCCTACAATGAGCAGTTCTTC. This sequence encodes CSAPGGGVSYNEQFF.

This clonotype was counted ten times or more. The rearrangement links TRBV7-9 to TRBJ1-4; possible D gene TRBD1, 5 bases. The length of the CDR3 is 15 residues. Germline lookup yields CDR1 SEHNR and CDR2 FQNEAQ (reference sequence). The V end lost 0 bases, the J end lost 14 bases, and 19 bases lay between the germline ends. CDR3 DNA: TGTGCCAGCAGCTTAGCGCCTATTCAGGGCCCGGTTCTGTTTTTT. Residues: CASSLAPIQGPVLFF.

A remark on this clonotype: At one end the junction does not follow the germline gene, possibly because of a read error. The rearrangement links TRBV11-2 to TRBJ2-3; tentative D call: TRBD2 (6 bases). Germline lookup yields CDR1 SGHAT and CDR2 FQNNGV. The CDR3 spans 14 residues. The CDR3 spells CASSFQGGTDMQYF. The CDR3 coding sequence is TGTGCCAGCAGCTTTCAGGGAGGCACAGATATGCAGTATTTT.

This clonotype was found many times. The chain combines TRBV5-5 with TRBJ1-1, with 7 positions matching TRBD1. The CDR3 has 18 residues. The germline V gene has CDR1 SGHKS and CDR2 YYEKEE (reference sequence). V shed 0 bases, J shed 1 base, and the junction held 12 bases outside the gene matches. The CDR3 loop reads CASSLEVSGQLPNTEAFF. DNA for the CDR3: TGTGCCAGCAGCTTGGAGGTGTCGGGACAGCTGCCGAACACTGAAGCTTTCTTT. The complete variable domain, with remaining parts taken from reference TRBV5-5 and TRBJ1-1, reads DAGVTQSPTHLIKTRGQQVTLRCSPISGHKSVSWYQQVLGQGPQFIFQYYEKEERGRGNFPDRFSARQFPNYSSELNVNALLLGDSALYLCASSLEVSGQLPNTEAFFGQGTRLTVV.

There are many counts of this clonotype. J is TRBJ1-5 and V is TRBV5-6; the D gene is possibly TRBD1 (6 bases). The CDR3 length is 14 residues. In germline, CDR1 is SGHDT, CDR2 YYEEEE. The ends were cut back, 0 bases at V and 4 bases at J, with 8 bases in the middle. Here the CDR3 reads CASSLARGNQPQHF. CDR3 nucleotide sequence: TGTGCCAGCAGCTTGGCCAGGGGAAATCAGCCCCAGCATTTT.

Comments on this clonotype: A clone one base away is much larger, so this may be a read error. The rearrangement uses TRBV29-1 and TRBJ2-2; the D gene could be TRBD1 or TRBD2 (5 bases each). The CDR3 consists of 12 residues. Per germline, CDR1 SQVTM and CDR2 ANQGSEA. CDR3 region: CGVAGTAGELFF. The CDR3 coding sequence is TGCGGCGTCGCAGGGACCGCCGGGGAGCTGTTTTTT.

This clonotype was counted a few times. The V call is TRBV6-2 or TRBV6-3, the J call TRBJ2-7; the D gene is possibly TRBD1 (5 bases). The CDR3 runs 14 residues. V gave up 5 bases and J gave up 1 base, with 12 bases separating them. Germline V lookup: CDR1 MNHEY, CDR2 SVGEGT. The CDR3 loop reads CASSRQSTSYEQYF. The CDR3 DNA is TGTGCCAGCAGTCGACAGTCCACTTCCTACGAGCAGTACTTC.

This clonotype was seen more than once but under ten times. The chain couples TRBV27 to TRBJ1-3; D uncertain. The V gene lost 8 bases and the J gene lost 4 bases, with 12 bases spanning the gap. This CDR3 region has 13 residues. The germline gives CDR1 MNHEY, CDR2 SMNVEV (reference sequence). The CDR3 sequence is CASGFSNGNTIYF. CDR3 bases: TGTGCCAGCGGATTTTCAAACGGAAACACCATATATTTT.

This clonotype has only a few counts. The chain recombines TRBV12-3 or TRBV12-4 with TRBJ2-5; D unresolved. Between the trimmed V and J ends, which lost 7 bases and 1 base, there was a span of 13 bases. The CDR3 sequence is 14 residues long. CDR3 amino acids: CASTAPVGQETQYF. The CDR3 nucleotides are TGTGCCAGCACCGCCCCCGTAGGCCAAGAGACCCAGTACTTC.

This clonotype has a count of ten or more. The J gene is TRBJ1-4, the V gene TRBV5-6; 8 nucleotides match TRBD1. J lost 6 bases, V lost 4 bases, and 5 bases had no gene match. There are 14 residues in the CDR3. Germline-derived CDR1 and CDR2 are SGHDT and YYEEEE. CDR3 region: CASSPTGEDEKLFF. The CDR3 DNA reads TGTGCCAGCAGCCCGACAGGGGAAGATGAAAAACTGTTTTTT.

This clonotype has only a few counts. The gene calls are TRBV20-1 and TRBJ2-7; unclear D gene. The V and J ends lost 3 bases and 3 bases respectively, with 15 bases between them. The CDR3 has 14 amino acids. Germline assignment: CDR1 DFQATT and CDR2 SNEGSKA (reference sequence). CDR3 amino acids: CSASKAPLLYEQYF. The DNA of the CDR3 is TGCAGTGCTAGTAAAGCCCCTCTGCTCTACGAGCAGTACTTC.

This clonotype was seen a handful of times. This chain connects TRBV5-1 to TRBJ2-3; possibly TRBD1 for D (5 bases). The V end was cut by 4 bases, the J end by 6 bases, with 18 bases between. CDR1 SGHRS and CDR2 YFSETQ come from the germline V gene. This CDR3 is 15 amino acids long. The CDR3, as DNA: TGCGCCAGCAGCAACTTGGGCGTCAGGGATGATACGCAGTATTTT. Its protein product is CASSNLGVRDDTQYF.